The present entry profiles one T cell receptor beta chain with its context. Its target is unknown. This sample was taken from a study of shared clonotypes between healthy human individuals. On the study more broadly: Ranging from 18 to 49 in age, donors were two women and a few men.

V lost 5 bases and J lost 7, with 15 bases in between. CDR1 is SGHNT and CDR2 is YENEEA in the germline V gene. The CDR3 totals 14 residues. Sorted-subset replicate PCRs used about 200 ng DNA, 25,000 to 30,000 T cell genomes. Data came from immunoSEQ multiplex PCR; TCRdb stores just in-frame clones and leaves some out. This table has some 550,000 clones, less than 98% appearing once. Study-level results: It was the few donors that limited the genetic and exposure-history diversity represented.

This receptor was taken from a young woman in good health. Source material: naive CD4+ T cells sorted from blood. Subset here: CD45RA+ positively selected. This rearrangement joins TRBV11-3 to TRBJ2-1; D perhaps matches TRBD2 (5 bases). The CDR3 coding sequence is TGTGCCAGCAGCATTGGTTTAGCGAGGAATGAGCAGTTCTTC. It encodes CASSIGLARNEQFF.